This T cell receptor (beta chain) was profiled in a study of PD-L1 blockade in urothelial cancer. On the study more broadly: Blood drawn 3 weeks (second dose) and 6 weeks after treatment start was analyzed.

The table lists this clone with a few counts. The germline CDR1 and CDR2 sequences are SGHRS and YFSETQ. The V end lost 4 bases, the J end lost 14 bases, and 15 bases lay between the germline ends. This CDR3 region has 11 residues. TCRdb's table, derived via immunoSEQ multiplex PCR, lists solely in-frame clones and lacks some. Counted here are about 44,000 clones, roughly 78% occurring once; the ten biggest clones make up about 3.3%. Between 1 and 8 samples per patient were obtained, pretreatment and on-treatment. Sequencing was performed on PBMCs, taken around atezolizumab (anti-PD-L1) treatment. The V gene is TRBV5-1, the J gene TRBJ1-2, with D possibly TRBD1 on 6 matching bases. This TCR was sampled from a man in his 70s with urothelial cancer. The CDR3 coding sequence is TGCGCCAGCAGCCTTGAGGGGGTTTCGACCTTC. It specifies CASSLEGVSTF. The full variable domain, in which reference TRBV5-1 and TRBJ1-2 provide the parts outside the CDR3, is KAGVTQTPRYLIKTRGQQVTLSCSPISGHRSVSWYQQTPGQGLQFLFEYFSETQRNKGNFPGRFSGRQFSNSRSEMNVSTLELGDSALYLCASSLEGVSTFGSGTRLTVV.